One sample yielded the 18 T cell receptor beta chains listed below, sequenced in a study of blood T cell repertoires in COVID-19. Generated by immunoSEQ multiplex PCR, the TCRdb table keeps only in-frame clones and is missing some. Of 100,000 to 150,000 clones listed, less than 85% are singletons. The specimen was peripheral blood. These receptors were obtained from a woman aged 55-69 years with acute or convalescent COVID-19.

The rearrangement joins TRBV19 to TRBJ1-5, with D hard to call. V lost 7 bases and J 2 bases, leaving 6 bases between the germline ends. This CDR3 spans 12 amino acids. Germline CDR1 reads LNHDA; CDR2 reads SQIVND (reference sequence). The CDR3 DNA reads TGTGCCAGTAAAACAGGCAATCAGCCCCAGCATTTT. Translated: CASKTGNQPQHF.

The chain joins TRBV5-1 to TRBJ2-5, with D maybe TRBD1 (6 bases). The germline V gene has CDR1 SGHRS and CDR2 YFSETQ. The CDR3 runs to 17 residues. The V and J ends lost 2 bases and 2 bases respectively, with 19 bases between them. CDR3 loop: CASSLMGWAGAQETQYF. Here the CDR3 DNA reads TGCGCCAGCAGCTTAATGGGGTGGGCAGGGGCGCAAGAGACCCAGTACTTC.

In this sample, this clone turned up once. The V gene is TRBV19, the J gene TRBJ1-5; 8 bases line up with TRBD1. V trimming: 6 bases; J trimming: 2 bases; junction bases outside the gene matches: 12. The germline V gene encodes CDR1 LNHDA and CDR2 SQIVND (reference sequence). The CDR3 sequence is 17 residues long. The CDR3 reads CASSLSRTGFGNQPQHF. CDR3 DNA: TGTGCCAGTAGCCTATCGAGGACAGGGTTTGGCAATCAGCCCCAGCATTTT.

The chain combines TRBV19 with TRBJ1-1; D remains ambiguous. There are 13 residues in the CDR3. Per germline, CDR1 LNHDA and CDR2 SQIVND (reference sequence). The germline V and J ends were trimmed by 5 bases and 1 base, with 8 bases remaining between them. CDR3 in DNA: TGTGCCAGTAGTCCCCGACAGAACACTGAAGCTTTCTTT. The encoded protein is CASSPRQNTEAFF.

The V and J genes are TRBV30 and TRBJ2-4; 7 bases match TRBD2. CDR3 length equals 17 residues. CDR1 GTSNPN and CDR2 SVGIG come from the germline V gene (reference sequence). The trim removed 3 bases at V and 3 bases at J, leaving 14 bases unmatched. DNA of the CDR3: TGTGCCTGGAGCCGAGGGATTGATTCGGGGGGCAAAAACATTCAGTACTTC. It translates to CAWSRGIDSGGKNIQYF.

This chain connects TRBV10-1 to TRBJ1-6; no clear D gene. CDR1 and CDR2 from the germline V gene are WNHNN and SYGVQD (reference sequence). V gave up 5 bases and J gave up 3 bases, with 5 bases separating them. CDR3 size: 13 residues. The CDR3 loop is CASSPGYNSPLHF. The DNA for the CDR3 is TGCGCCAGCAGTCCGGGCTATAATTCACCCCTCCACTTT.

This chain connects TRBV9 to TRBJ2-2, with D possibly matching TRBD1 (6 bases). The V gene lost 3 bases and the J gene lost 6 bases, with 12 bases spanning the gap. CDR3 length: 14 amino acids. Germline V gene lookup returns CDR1 SGDLS and CDR2 YYNGEE. CDR3 nucleotide sequence: TGTGCCAGCAGCGCCTCTTCAGGGGCCGGGGAGCTGTTTTTT. This translates into CASSASSGAGELFF.

The rearrangement uses TRBV10-2 and TRBJ1-5; unclear D gene. The germline V gene has CDR1 WSHSY and CDR2 SAAADI. V lost 3 bases to trimming and J lost 0 bases, with 9 bases between them. The CDR3 has 15 amino acids. CDR3 residues: CASSDLTDSNQPQHF. The CDR3 region has the DNA TGCGCCAGCAGTGACTTAACAGATAGCAATCAGCCCCAGCATTTT.

The V and J genes are TRBV11-2 and TRBJ2-5; 8 nucleotides match TRBD2. V gave up 1 base and J gave up 1 base; unmatched junction bases: 2. Per germline, CDR1 SGHAT and CDR2 FQNNGV. The CDR3 contains 15 residues. DNA for the CDR3: TGTGCCAGCAGCTTAGCGGGGGGGCCCCAAGAGACCCAGTACTTC. Translation gives CASSLAGGPQETQYF.

The gene calls are TRBV27 and TRBJ1-1, with D unresolved. The germline V and J ends were trimmed by 4 bases and 0 bases, with 6 bases remaining between them. Looked up from germline, CDR1 is MNHEY and CDR2 is SMNVEV (reference sequence). The CDR3 has 13 amino acids. The CDR3 loop is CASSSMMNTEAFF. CDR3 bases: TGTGCCAGCAGTTCTATGATGAACACTGAAGCTTTCTTT.

This rearrangement joins TRBV27 to TRBJ1-1; D gene unclear. V lost 2 bases and J 2 bases, leaving 12 bases between the germline ends. Germline lookup yields CDR1 MNHEY and CDR2 SMNVEV (reference sequence). The CDR3 totals 15 residues. The CDR3 DNA is TGTGCCAGCAGTTTAGCAGCAGGCCTTAACACTGAAGCTTTCTTT. Its protein product is CASSLAAGLNTEAFF.

V gene TRBV2 combines with J gene TRBJ1-6, with D perhaps TRBD1 (6 bases). The CDR3 is 14 amino acids. Germline assignment: CDR1 SNHLY and CDR2 FYNNEI. Trimming cost V 7 bases and J 7 bases, with 14 bases left between them. The CDR3 loop reads CASTTDRLNSPLHF. The CDR3 DNA reads as TGTGCCAGCACCACCGACAGGTTAAATTCACCCCTCCACTTT.

V and J are TRBV20-1 and TRBJ2-5; the D is unclear. Per the germline V gene, CDR1 is DFQATT and CDR2 is SNEGSKA (reference sequence). CDR3 length: 10 residues. V was shortened by 4 bases and J by 2 bases, with 2 bases between the two germline ends. This CDR3 is CSAIQETQYF. The CDR3 DNA follows: TGCAGTGCTATACAAGAGACCCAGTACTTC.

V usage is TRBV10-2 and J usage is TRBJ1-2; 8 bases are shared with TRBD1. The CDR3 consists of 14 residues. Germline-derived CDR1 and CDR2 are WSHSY and SAAADI. The V gene end was trimmed by 2 bases and the J gene end by 4 bases; junction bases not matched to a gene: 3. The chain's CDR3 is CASSETGGAYGYTF. The CDR3 DNA follows: TGCGCCAGCAGTGAGACAGGGGGGGCCTATGGCTACACCTTC.

V and J are TRBV2 and TRBJ1-1; a weak D match, TRBD1 (5 bases). V lost 4 bases to trimming and J lost 0 bases, with 12 bases between them. The CDR3 loop spans 15 amino acids. CDR1 SNHLY and CDR2 FYNNEI come from the germline V gene. The CDR3 coding sequence is TGTGCCAGCAGTGTTTCGGGGGTTGTGAACACTGAAGCTTTCTTT. Amino acids: CASSVSGVVNTEAFF.

The J gene is TRBJ1-1, the V gene TRBV4-2; weak D call: TRBD1 (6 bases). From germline, CDR1 is LGHNA and CDR2 YNFKEQ. The CDR3 runs 14 residues. V was shortened by 1 base and J by 4 bases, with 10 bases between the two germline ends. CDR3 amino acids: CASSQGGGGTEAFF. The DNA of the CDR3 is TGTGCCAGCAGCCAAGGAGGGGGGGGCACTGAAGCTTTCTTT.

This clone was seen a handful of times. The CDR3 coding sequence is TGCAGTGCTAGTTTGGGGGCGGGTGAAAAACTGTTTTTT. It yields the protein CSASLGAGEKLFF. V and J are TRBV20-1 and TRBJ1-4; a possible D gene is TRBD1 (6 bases). This CDR3 contains 13 residues. The V end lost 3 bases, the J end lost 7 bases, and 12 bases lay between the germline ends. Germline CDR1 reads DFQATT; CDR2 reads SNEGSKA (reference sequence).

This chain connects TRBV19 to TRBJ2-3; TRBD2 matches 11 bases. Losses at the gene ends were 11 bases for V and 5 bases for J; bases not matched to a gene: 9. The CDR3 is 14 amino acids. Germline lookup yields CDR1 LNHDA and CDR2 SQIVND (reference sequence). The CDR3 region is CASLAGGRGDTQYF. In DNA, the CDR3 is TGTGCCTCTCTAGCGGGGGGAAGAGGAGATACGCAGTATTTT.